These T cell receptor beta chains were read from a single sample in a study of cytomegalovirus exposure and HLA in healthy donors. The table came from immunoSEQ multiplex PCR; TCRdb's copy has only in-frame clones and leaves some out. This table has approximately 140,000 clones, approximately 80% appearing once. Sequenced sample: PBMCs. All receptors come from a male donor in good health and CMV-seropositive. Both conserved end residues are part of each CDR3. Each record gives: J gene, V gene, D gene, clone size, CDR3 DNA, CDR3 protein. A D gene is named only where the DNA matches it firmly. Rows give clone size only sometimes, using once, few, many, or a class for an expanded clone.

j_gene: TRBJ1-2; v_gene: TRBV6-5; d_gene: TRBD1; abundance: NA; CDR3nt: TGTGCCAGCAGTTTCGGACAGGAATTAAACTATGGCTACACCTTC; CDR3aa: CASSFGQELNYGYTF
j_gene: TRBJ1-1; v_gene: TRBV4-1; d_gene: NA; abundance: NA; CDR3nt: TGCGCCAGCAGCCAGGGGCTCATGAACACTGAAGCTTTCTTT; CDR3aa: CASSQGLMNTEAFF
j_gene: TRBJ1-5; v_gene: TRBV19; d_gene: TRBD1; abundance: NA; CDR3nt: TGTGCCAGTAGTATAAGGGACAGGGACTATAGCAATCAGCCCCAGCATTTT; CDR3aa: CASSIRDRDYSNQPQHF
j_gene: TRBJ1-2; v_gene: TRBV9; d_gene: NA; abundance: NA; CDR3nt: TGTGCCAGCAGCCTTGACAGGCCTTCCCCACTCTATGGCTACACCTTC; CDR3aa: CASSLDRPSPLYGYTF
j_gene: TRBJ2-1; v_gene: TRBV5-6; d_gene: TRBD2; abundance: NA; CDR3nt: TGTGCCAGCAGCTTGTTCCCTAGCGGGAGTTCTGAGCAGTTCTTC; CDR3aa: CASSLFPSGSSEQFF
j_gene: TRBJ1-3; v_gene: TRBV12-5; d_gene: NA; abundance: once; CDR3nt: TGTGCTAGTGGCCTCAGGCTGAGCTCTGGAAACACCATATATTTT; CDR3aa: CASGLRLSSGNTIYF
j_gene: TRBJ1-2; v_gene: TRBV11-1; d_gene: TRBD1; abundance: NA; CDR3nt: TGTGCCAGCAGCGCTCCCAGGGGGCAGTTTGGCTACACCTTC; CDR3aa: CASSAPRGQFGYTF
j_gene: TRBJ2-4; v_gene: TRBV21-1; d_gene: NA; abundance: once; CDR3nt: TGTGCCAGCAGCCTCCCGACAGGGGGCGAAGGTCAGTACTTC; CDR3aa: CASSLPTGGEGQYF
j_gene: TRBJ2-3; v_gene: TRBV5-1; d_gene: TRBD2; abundance: NA; CDR3nt: TGCGCCAGCAGCTTGGGCACTAGCGGGGCCACAGATACGCAGTATTTT; CDR3aa: CASSLGTSGATDTQYF
j_gene: TRBJ2-1; v_gene: TRBV18; d_gene: TRBD2; abundance: NA; CDR3nt: TGTGCCAGCTCACCATTAGCGGGGGGGAGTCACAATGAGCAGTTCTTC; CDR3aa: CASSPLAGGSHNEQFF
j_gene: TRBJ1-1; v_gene: TRBV19; d_gene: NA; abundance: NA; CDR3nt: TGTGCCAGTAGTATAGATCGGGGGGACACTGAAGCTTTCTTT; CDR3aa: CASSIDRGDTEAFF
j_gene: TRBJ1-2; v_gene: TRBV25-1; d_gene: NA; abundance: NA; CDR3nt: TGTGCCAGCAGTGGAGACAGTGTTTATGGCTACACCTTC; CDR3aa: CASSGDSVYGYTF
j_gene: TRBJ1-6; v_gene: TRBV5-1; d_gene: NA; abundance: NA; CDR3nt: TGCGCCAGCAGCGCCACCGGGACACAGAATAATTCACCCCTCCACTTT; CDR3aa: CASSATGTQNNSPLHF